These T cell receptor beta chains were read from a single sample in a study of cytomegalovirus exposure and HLA in healthy donors. The protocol was immunoSEQ multiplex PCR, while the TCRdb copy is restricted to in-frame clones and leaves out a portion. The sample consists of about 67,000 clones, 68% of them appearing once. The sample taken for sequencing was PBMCs. The receptors derive from a woman in her 30s in good health and CMV-seronegative. CDR3s leave out the opening cysteine and the closing phenylalanine or tryptophan. The order of the fields is V gene, J gene, CDR3 protein.

>TRBV29-1|TRBJ2-7
SVEAAGQGGSYEQY
>TRBV6-5|TRBJ1-3
ASSTDYSGNTIY
>TRBV2|TRBJ2-3
ASRSGGTDTQY
>TRBV7-8|TRBJ2-7
ASRSGQAYEQY
>TRBV9|TRBJ2-2
ASSVGTGASTGELF
>TRBV5-8|TRBJ2-5
ASSFRVQETQY
>TRBV5-8|TRBJ2-1
ASSPGGRYNEHF
>TRBV5-1|TRBJ2-1
ASRSGGDRGQRQF
>TRBV4-1|TRBJ1-5
ASSQRDRAAKPQH
>TRBV27|TRBJ2-1
ASRLGVGANEQF
>TRBV4-1|TRBJ1-2
ASSYLPGQGNYGYT
>TRBV2|TRBJ2-3
ASRPRGPVADTQY
>TRBV28|TRBJ1-1
ASSGTGGAWATEAF
>TRBV5-1|TRBJ1-6
ASSFRDRGSPLH
>TRBV7-2|TRBJ2-7
ASSNRQGLYEQY